Listed below are T cell receptor beta chains from one sample, sequenced in a study of shared clonotypes between healthy human individuals. This table comes from immunoSEQ multiplex PCR, and its TCRdb copy is limited to in-frame clones, with some not included. The table includes some 510,000 clones, 79% detected once. Sequenced material: PBMCs. Receptors were obtained from a woman aged 40 to 50 in good health. Some clones in this sample may be carry-over from other donors' samples. Both conserved end residues are part of each CDR3. A D gene is named only where the DNA matches it firmly. A clone size is listed for some rows: how often the clone was seen (once, few, many), or a class if it is expanded.

>.|TRBV21-1|.|TRBJ2-7
TGTGCCAGCAGCCCCGCGTACGAGCAGTACTTC
CASSPAYEQYF
>TRBD1|TRBV28|.|TRBJ2-3
TGTGCCAGCAGGTGGGACAGGAGCACAGATACGCAGTATTTT
CASRWDRSTDTQYF
>.|TRBV7-9|once|TRBJ2-2
TGTGCCAGCAGCTTCGGCGGAACGAACACCGGGGAGCTGTTTTTT
CASSFGGTNTGELFF
>TRBD2|TRBV27|many|TRBJ2-3
TGTGCCAGCAGTCTAAGACTAGCGGGGAAAACAGATACGCAGTATTTT
CASSLRLAGKTDTQYF
>TRBD2|TRBV7-8|.|TRBJ2-1
TGTGCCAGCAGCGCCCGACCCACGAGGGGTCCGCCTCTAGCGGGAGAGTACAATGAGCAGTTCTTC
CASSARPTRGPPLAGEYNEQFF
>TRBD1|TRBV19|.|TRBJ2-7
TGTGCCAGTAGAACACAGGGGGCTACGGGAGAGCAGTACTTC
CASRTQGATGEQYF
>.|TRBV5-4|.|TRBJ2-1
TGTGCCAGCAGCTTGGGGGACAATGAGCAGTTCTTC
CASSLGDNEQFF
>.|TRBV4-2|.|TRBJ2-6
TGTGCCAGCAGCTCGGACCACTCTGGGGCCAACGTCCTGACTTTC
CASSSDHSGANVLTF
>TRBD1|TRBV30|.|TRBJ2-5
TGTGCCTGGAGCAAGGGGACAGGGAGAGAGACCCAGTACTTC
CAWSKGTGRETQYF
>TRBD1|TRBV5-1|.|TRBJ1-1
TGCGCCAGCAGCTGGGGACAGGGTTTACCAACCGAGGCTTTCTTT
CASSWGQGLPTEAFF
>TRBD1|TRBV29-1|few|TRBJ2-7
TGCAGCGCCTGGGACAGCTCCTACGAGCAGTACTTC
CSAWDSSYEQYF
>.|TRBV4-2|.|TRBJ2-1
TGTGCCAGCAGCCAAGATTTCACTGCGAGCTCCTACAATGAGCAGTTCTTC
CASSQDFTASSYNEQFF
>TRBD2|TRBV19|once|TRBJ2-2
TGTGCCAGTAGTATAGATTGGACTAGCGGGAGTCACACCGGGGAGCTGTTTTTT
CASSIDWTSGSHTGELFF
>TRBD1|TRBV30|.|TRBJ1-2
TGTGCCTGGAGTGTACCAATAGGACAGGGCCCCTATGGCTACACCTTC
CAWSVPIGQGPYGYTF
>TRBD1|TRBV29-1|.|TRBJ2-3
TGCAGCGTTGAAGGGGGACAGGGGGCGACAGATACGCAGTATTTT
CSVEGGQGATDTQYF
>.|TRBV5-1|few|TRBJ1-4
TGCGCCAGCAGCTTGGGCCAGGGTGTGGGGAAACTGTTTTTT
CASSLGQGVGKLFF
>TRBD2|TRBV5-5|many|TRBJ2-7
TGTGCCAGCAGCTTGAATTTGGGCGGGAGGGCCTCGTCCTACGAGCAGTACTTC
CASSLNLGGRASSYEQYF
>.|TRBV30|.|TRBJ1-6
TGTGCCTGGAGGGGGGCCAGGGTTGGTAATTCACCCCTCCACTTT
CAWRGARVGNSPLHF
>TRBD1|TRBV28|.|TRBJ1-2
TGTGCCAGCAGTGATACGGGGGACAGGAGGGGTGGCTACACCTTC
CASSDTGDRRGGYTF
>TRBD2|TRBV4-1|.|TRBJ2-1
TGCGCCAGCAGCCAATATTTGCGGACTAGCGGGTACAATGAGCAGTTCTTC
CASSQYLRTSGYNEQFF
>.|TRBV5-4|.|TRBJ2-1
TGTGCCAGCAGCTTGGACCGGGGCTACAATGAGCAGTTCTTC
CASSLDRGYNEQFF
>.|TRBV28|.|TRBJ1-6
TGTGCCAGCAGTGCCGTGGGGGCCCAGTCCTATAATTCACCCCTCCACTTT
CASSAVGAQSYNSPLHF